These 28 T cell receptor beta chains were sequenced from one sample in a study of OX40 agonist ivuxolimab in advanced cancers. Library preparation was by the immunoSEQ multiplex PCR assay. Sourced from immuneACCESS, this table was stored by TCRdb with only in-frame sequences that have V and J called. A share of the clones is absent; for the studies checked, an unresolved V gene accounts for under half, and the remainder has no known explanation. The sample records tens of thousands of clones, 70% to 90% of which are singletons. The ten largest clonotypes hold roughly 0.38% of the sample. This sample comprised CD4+ or CD8+ T cells sorted from blood, obtained in a trial of the OX40 agonist ivuxolimab. All receptors come from an adult with an advanced solid tumor such as melanoma, head and neck, liver or kidney cancer.

The genes are TRBV15 and TRBJ2-2; D is unclear. The CDR3 has 15 amino acids. V lost 0 bases and J 6 bases, leaving 11 bases between the germline ends. CDR1 and CDR2 (germline): LNHNV, YYDKDF (reference sequence). The CDR3 reads CATSRDVVRAGELFF. CDR3 bases: TGTGCCACCAGCAGAGACGTAGTTAGAGCCGGGGAGCTGTTTTTT.

The chain recombines TRBV7-2 with TRBJ2-7, with no clear D. The CDR3 sequence is 15 residues long. Germline values: CDR1 SGHTA, CDR2 FQGNSA. Trimming removed 0 bases from V and 2 bases from J, with 11 bases in between. The DNA for the CDR3 is TGTGCCAGCAGCTTAGCTAGGGTTGTCACCTACGAGCAGTACTTC. Translation gives CASSLARVVTYEQYF.

The chain recombines TRBV7-9 with TRBJ2-2; tentatively, D is TRBD1 (6 bases). V was pared by 5 bases and J by 0 bases, with 7 bases between. CDR1 is SEHNR and CDR2 is FQNEAQ in the germline V gene (reference sequence). The CDR3 sequence is 14 residues long. The CDR3 loop is CASSRQANTGELFF. CDR3 nucleotides: TGTGCCAGCAGCAGACAGGCGAACACCGGGGAGCTGTTTTTT.

The chain employs TRBV5-8 and TRBJ2-3; D possibly uses TRBD1 or TRBD2 (5 bases each). Germline-derived CDR1 and CDR2 are SGHTS and YDEGEE. Trimming removed 7 bases at V and 1 base at J, with 10 bases between. This CDR3 contains 13 residues. This CDR3 reads CASRRGGTDTQYF. DNA for the CDR3: TGTGCCAGCCGTAGAGGGGGCACAGATACGCAGTATTTT.

The V and J genes are TRBV5-1 and TRBJ2-7, with 9 positions matching TRBD1. Trimming cost V 4 bases and J 6 bases; bases outside gene matches: 8. Germline CDR1 is SGHRS and CDR2 is YFSETQ. CDR3 length: 14 residues. CDR3 amino acids: CASSPPGQGTEQYF. The CDR3 nucleotides read TGCGCCAGCAGCCCTCCGGGACAGGGAACCGAGCAGTACTTC.

The chain links TRBV7-2 to TRBJ2-3; D gene uncertain. This CDR3 contains 17 residues. Germline assignment: CDR1 SGHTA and CDR2 FQGNSA. V gave up 1 base and J gave up 6 bases, with 20 bases separating them. The CDR3 bases are TGTGCCAGCAGCTTAGTTGTCGGATACACCGGACGGGATACGCAGTATTTT. It translates to CASSLVVGYTGRDTQYF.

V gene TRBV10-1 combines with J gene TRBJ2-7, with unresolved D. The V and J ends lost 4 bases and 5 bases respectively, with 9 bases between them. Germline assignment: CDR1 WNHNN and CDR2 SYGVQD (reference sequence). The CDR3 totals 12 residues. DNA of the CDR3: TGCGCCAGCAGTGGCCTCGGGCACGAGCAGTACTTC. Translating it yields CASSGLGHEQYF.

The genes are TRBV19 and TRBJ1-3; 10 nucleotides line up with TRBD1. V was clipped by 4 bases and J by 4 bases; unmatched bases: 16. The length of the CDR3 is 19 residues. CDR1 is LNHDA, CDR2 SQIVND, per germline (reference sequence). This CDR3 reads CASSKIRDRGLLRGNTIYF. In DNA, the CDR3 is TGTGCCAGTAGTAAAATCCGGGACAGGGGTCTTCTTCGAGGAAACACCATATATTTT.

The chain joins TRBV5-1 to TRBJ1-3; D gene unclear. V was clipped by 0 bases and J by 9 bases, with 13 bases between them. Germline loops: CDR1 SGHRS, CDR2 YFSETQ. The CDR3 contains 14 residues. The CDR3 loop is CASSLGGPDSTIYF. DNA for the CDR3: TGCGCCAGCAGCTTGGGAGGCCCGGATAGCACCATATATTTT.

The CDR3 DNA reads as TGTGCCAGTAGTGTGACATGGGATAGTACCGGGGAGCTGTTTTTT. Translating gives CASSVTWDSTGELFF. This sequence joins TRBV19 and TRBJ2-2; no clear D. The germline CDR1 and CDR2 sequences are LNHDA and SQIVND (reference sequence). This CDR3 spans 15 amino acids. Between the trimmed V and J ends, which lost 5 bases and 5 bases, there was a span of 15 bases.

The chain joins TRBV28 to TRBJ1-5; D may be TRBD1 (5 bases). Looked up from germline, CDR1 is MDHEN and CDR2 is SYDVKM. The CDR3 has 15 residues. The V gene lost 8 bases and the J gene lost 8 bases, with 22 bases spanning the gap. The CDR3 bases are TGTGCCAGCCTTGTGCAGGGACGACCGGGGGAGCCCCAGCATTTT. Its protein is CASLVQGRPGEPQHF.

The chain links TRBV7-2 to TRBJ1-1; D remains ambiguous. V lost 5 bases, J lost 5 bases, and 15 bases lay in between. The CDR3 covers 14 residues. Germline V lookup: CDR1 SGHTA, CDR2 FQGNSA. Here the CDR3 reads CASSQAQESTEAFF. The CDR3 DNA reads as TGTGCCAGCAGCCAAGCTCAGGAAAGTACTGAAGCTTTCTTT.

This clone was observed once. The rearrangement joins TRBV30 to TRBJ1-5; no clear D gene. V was shortened by 2 bases and J by 4 bases, with 9 bases between the two germline ends. CDR3 size: 13 residues. Per the germline V gene, CDR1 is GTSNPN and CDR2 is SVGIG (reference sequence). CDR3 region: CAWSQDGNQPQHF. The CDR3 DNA reads as TGTGCCTGGAGTCAGGACGGGAATCAGCCCCAGCATTTT.

The chain joins TRBV21-1 to TRBJ2-3; the DNA was not compared with TRBD1, the D call given in the table. TRBV21-1 is annotated as a pseudogene. CDR3 size: 17 residues. The CDR3 reads CASSKFGVKGAADTQYF. CDR3 sequence (DNA): TGTGCCAGCAGCAAATTCGGTGTGAAGGGGGCGGCAGATACGCAGTATTTT.

The V gene is TRBV10-3, the J gene TRBJ2-1, with D perhaps assigned TRBD1 or TRBD2 (6 bases each). This CDR3 is built from 13 residues. V lost 10 bases and J 5 bases, leaving 15 bases between the germline ends. From germline, CDR1 is ENHRY and CDR2 SYGVKD. CDR3 region: CATEGGSNNEQFF. The CDR3 nucleotides are TGTGCCACCGAAGGGGGGTCGAACAATGAGCAGTTCTTC.

This chain uses TRBV2 with TRBJ1-3; D remains unclear. The CDR3 totals 14 residues. From germline, CDR1 is SNHLY and CDR2 FYNNEI. Deletions cut 6 bases from V and 0 bases from J, with 9 bases between. The CDR3 nucleotides read TGTGCCAGCAGGAAAAGGAACTCTGGAAACACCATATATTTT. It is translated as CASRKRNSGNTIYF.

The chain combines TRBV5-5 with TRBJ2-7; D is ambiguous. The V gene lost 3 bases and the J gene lost 6 bases, with 10 bases spanning the gap. Germline values: CDR1 SGHKS, CDR2 YYEKEE (reference sequence). The CDR3 loop spans 12 amino acids. The CDR3 DNA reads TGTGCCAGCAGCTCAGATGGCTCCGAGCAGTACTTC. It codes for CASSSDGSEQYF.

J is TRBJ2-5 and V is TRBV5-1; the match to TRBD2 covers 7 bases. Germline values: CDR1 SGHRS, CDR2 YFSETQ. Trimming removed 4 bases from V and 0 bases from J; junction bases left unmatched: 0. The CDR3 has 13 residues. The CDR3 sequence: CASSRGDQETQYF. The CDR3 DNA reads as TGCGCCAGCAGCCGGGGGGACCAAGAGACCCAGTACTTC.

The chain couples TRBV11-3 to TRBJ2-7, with TRBD2 matching over 9 bases. Losses at the gene ends were 3 bases for V and 2 bases for J; bases not matched to a gene: 5. This CDR3 has 15 residues. Germline V gene lookup returns CDR1 SGHNT and CDR2 YENEEA. The CDR3 reads CASSLASGKAYEQYF. The CDR3 DNA sequence: TGTGCCAGCAGCTTGGCTAGCGGGAAAGCCTACGAGCAGTACTTC.

The table lists this clone with a few counts. V usage is TRBV7-9 and J usage is TRBJ2-1; TRBD2 agrees at 11 bases. V gave up 5 bases and J gave up 2 bases; unmatched junction bases: 2. Germline assignment: CDR1 SEHNR and CDR2 FQNEAQ (reference sequence). The CDR3 sequence is 15 residues long. CDR3 sequence reads: CASSKTSGTYNEQFF. The CDR3 DNA is TGTGCCAGCAGCAAGACTAGCGGGACCTACAATGAGCAGTTCTTC.

The count of this clone is one. The chain carries TRBV28 and TRBJ2-7, with D uncertain. The CDR3 sequence is 13 residues long. V lost 4 bases and J 1 base, leaving 8 bases between the germline ends. Germline lookup yields CDR1 MDHEN and CDR2 SYDVKM. The CDR3 bases are TGTGCCAGCAGTTCCGGCAGTTCCTACGAGCAGTACTTC. It codes for CASSSGSSYEQYF.

V gene TRBV7-8 combines with J gene TRBJ2-7; TRBD2 agrees at 7 bases. Germline CDR1 and CDR2: SGHVS and FQNEAQ. J lost 3 bases, V lost 5 bases, and 13 bases had no gene match. This CDR3 has 16 residues. The CDR3 DNA is TGTGCCAGCAGCCCCTCCCGGGGCGGGAGAGGCTACGAGCAGTACTTC. It is translated as CASSPSRGGRGYEQYF.

This clone was observed a single time. This sequence joins TRBV5-6 and TRBJ1-4, with TRBD1 matching over 8 bases. The CDR3 runs to 14 residues. V shed 5 bases, J shed 6 bases, and the junction held 6 bases outside the gene matches. Germline assignment: CDR1 SGHDT and CDR2 YYEEEE. As DNA, the CDR3 is TGTGCCAGCAGTTACCAGGGGGCGCATGAAAAACTGTTTTTT. Protein sequence: CASSYQGAHEKLFF.

The V and J genes are TRBV6-5 and TRBJ2-7; 8 bases line up with TRBD1. Unmatched junction bases numbered 8, after V lost 8 bases and J lost 2 bases. CDR1 MNHEY and CDR2 SVGAGI come from the germline V gene. This CDR3 is 14 amino acids long. The CDR3 bases are TGTGCCAGCTGGCGCGGGACAGGACCCTACGAGCAGTACTTC. It codes for CASWRGTGPYEQYF.

The chain links TRBV19 to TRBJ2-2; TRBD1 agrees at 9 bases. The CDR3 runs 15 residues. Germline assignment: CDR1 LNHDA and CDR2 SQIVND (reference sequence). The trim removed 3 bases at V and 6 bases at J, leaving 5 bases unmatched. CDR3 bases: TGTGCCAGTAGTATTGAACAGGGGGCCGCCGGGGAGCTGTTTTTT. Amino acid sequence: CASSIEQGAAGELFF.

This chain connects TRBV7-9 to TRBJ2-7; 10 bases are a match to TRBD1. The CDR3 loop spans 14 amino acids. Trimming removed 7 bases from V and 3 bases from J; junction bases left unmatched: 6. Per the germline V gene, CDR1 is SEHNR and CDR2 is FQNEAQ (reference sequence). Here the CDR3 DNA reads TGTGCCAGCACCAAGGGGACAGGGGACTACGAGCAGTACTTC. Amino acids: CASTKGTGDYEQYF.

This clone appeared a few times. The chain carries TRBV30 and TRBJ2-2; TRBD1 agrees at 9 bases. Germline CDR1 GTSNPN, CDR2 SVGIG (reference sequence). CDR3 length: 14 residues. V lost 6 bases, J lost 7 bases, and 9 bases stayed unmatched. The CDR3: CACPERQGVGELFF. The CDR3, as DNA: TGTGCCTGCCCTGAGAGACAGGGGGTCGGGGAGCTGTTTTTT.

The J gene is TRBJ2-1, the V gene TRBV7-7; possibly TRBD2 for D (6 bases). The V end lost 5 bases, the J end lost 6 bases, and 14 bases lay between the germline ends. The CDR3 runs 14 residues. Germline V gene sequence: CDR1 SSHAT, CDR2 FNYEAQ (reference sequence). Here the CDR3 reads CASSPGGASNEQFF. CDR3 DNA: TGTGCCAGCAGCCCCGGAGGGGCTAGCAATGAGCAGTTCTTC.